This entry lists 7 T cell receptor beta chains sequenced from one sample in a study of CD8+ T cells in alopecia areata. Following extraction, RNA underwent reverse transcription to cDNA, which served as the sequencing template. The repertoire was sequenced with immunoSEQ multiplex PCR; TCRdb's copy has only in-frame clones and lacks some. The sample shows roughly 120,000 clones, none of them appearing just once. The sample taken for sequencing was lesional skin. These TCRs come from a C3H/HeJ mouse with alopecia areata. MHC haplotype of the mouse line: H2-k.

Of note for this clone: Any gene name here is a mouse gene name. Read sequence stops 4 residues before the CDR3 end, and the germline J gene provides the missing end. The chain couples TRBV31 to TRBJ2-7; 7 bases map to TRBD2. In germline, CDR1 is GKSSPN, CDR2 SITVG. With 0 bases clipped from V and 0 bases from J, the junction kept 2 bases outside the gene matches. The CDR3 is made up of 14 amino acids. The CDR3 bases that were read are TGTGCCTGGAGTCTATGGACTGGCTCCTAT. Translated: CAWSLWTGSY. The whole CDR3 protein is CAWSLWTGSYEQYF.

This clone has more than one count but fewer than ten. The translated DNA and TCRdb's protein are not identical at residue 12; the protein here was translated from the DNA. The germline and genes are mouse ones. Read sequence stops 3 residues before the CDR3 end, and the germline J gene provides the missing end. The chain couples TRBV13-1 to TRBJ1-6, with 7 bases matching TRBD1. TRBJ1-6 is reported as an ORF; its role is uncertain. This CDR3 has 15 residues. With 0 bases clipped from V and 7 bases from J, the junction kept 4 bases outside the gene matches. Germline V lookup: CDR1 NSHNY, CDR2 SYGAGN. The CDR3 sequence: CASSDAAGGNSPLYF. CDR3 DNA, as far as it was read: TGTGCCAGCAGTGATGCTGCAGGGGGGAATTCGCCC.

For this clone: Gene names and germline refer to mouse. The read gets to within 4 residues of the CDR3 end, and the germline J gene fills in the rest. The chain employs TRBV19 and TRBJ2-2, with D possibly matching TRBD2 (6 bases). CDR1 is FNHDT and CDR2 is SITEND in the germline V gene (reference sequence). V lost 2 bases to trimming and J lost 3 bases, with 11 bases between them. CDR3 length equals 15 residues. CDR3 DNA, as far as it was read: TGTGCCAGCAGTATTCGGGGGGAGGACACCGGG. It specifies CASSIRGEDTG. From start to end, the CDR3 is CASSIRGEDTGQLYF.

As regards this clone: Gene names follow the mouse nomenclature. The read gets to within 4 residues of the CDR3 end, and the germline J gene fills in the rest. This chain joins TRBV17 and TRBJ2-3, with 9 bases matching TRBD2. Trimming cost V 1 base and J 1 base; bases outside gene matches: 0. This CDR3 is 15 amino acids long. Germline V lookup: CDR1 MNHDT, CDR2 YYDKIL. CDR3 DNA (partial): TGTGCTAGCAGTAGAGGGGACTGGGGTGCAGAA. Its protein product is CASSRGDWGAE. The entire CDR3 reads CASSRGDWGAETLYF. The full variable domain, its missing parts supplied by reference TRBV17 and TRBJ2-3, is DTTVKQNPRYKLARVGKPVNLICSQTMNHDTMYWYQKKPNQAPKLLLFYYDKILNREADTFEKFQSSRPNNSFCSLYIGSAGLEYSAMYLCASSRGDWGAETLYFGSGTRLTVL.

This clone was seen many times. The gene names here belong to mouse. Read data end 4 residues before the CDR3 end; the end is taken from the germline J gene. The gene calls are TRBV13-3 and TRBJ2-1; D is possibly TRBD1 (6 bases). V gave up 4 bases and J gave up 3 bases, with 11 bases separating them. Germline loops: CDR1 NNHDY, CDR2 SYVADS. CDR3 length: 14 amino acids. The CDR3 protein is CASSTGTTYAEQFF. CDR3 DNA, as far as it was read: TGTGCCAGCAGTACCGGGACAACCTATGCT.

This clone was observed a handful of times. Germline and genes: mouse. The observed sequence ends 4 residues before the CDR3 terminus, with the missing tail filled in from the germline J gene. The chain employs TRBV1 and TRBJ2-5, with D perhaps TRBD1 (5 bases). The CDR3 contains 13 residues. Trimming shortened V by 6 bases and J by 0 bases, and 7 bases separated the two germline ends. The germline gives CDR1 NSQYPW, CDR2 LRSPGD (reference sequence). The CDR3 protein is CTCRRQNQDTQYF. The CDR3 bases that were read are TGCACCTGCAGGCGACAGAACCAAGAC.

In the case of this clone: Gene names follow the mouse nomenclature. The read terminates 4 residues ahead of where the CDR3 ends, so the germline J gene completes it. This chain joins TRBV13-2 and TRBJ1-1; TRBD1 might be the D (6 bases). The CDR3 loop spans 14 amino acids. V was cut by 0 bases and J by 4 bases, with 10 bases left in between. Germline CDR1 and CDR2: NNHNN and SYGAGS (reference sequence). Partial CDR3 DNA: TGTGCCAGCGGTGATGCTGGGGGCGGCACA. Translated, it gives CASGDAGGGT. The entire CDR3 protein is CASGDAGGGTEVFF.